The clone carrying this TCR beta chain was counted a single time. Per germline, CDR1 GTSNPN and CDR2 SVGIG (reference sequence). The ends were cut back, 3 bases at V and 2 bases at J, with 10 bases in the middle. The CDR3 contains 13 residues. Stated treatment: some 20 received Ad26.COV2.S at low or high dose, single or two shots; 5 received placebo; per-sample allocation not given. Day 63 following the first vaccine or placebo injection was when the samples were taken. The data were produced by immunoSEQ multiplex PCR, yet TCRdb's version contains in-frame clones alone and is incomplete. In the table there are nearly 400,000 clones, over 75% of which are singletons. This record comes from a study of Ad26.COV2.S vaccination and SARS-CoV-2 variants. Across the study: Donor was in the COV1001 Ad26.COV2.S trial arm. Once or twice, 56 days apart, Ad26.COV2.S was delivered intramuscularly.

This specimen consisted of peripheral blood, obtained in a trial of Ad26.COV2.S vaccine versus placebo. This TCR was sampled from a person aged 18-65 years who received the Ad26.COV2.S COVID-19 vaccine or a placebo. The genes are TRBV30 and TRBJ1-1; D possibly corresponds to TRBD1 (5 bases). The chain's CDR3 is CAWRPGGNTEAFF. In DNA, the CDR3 is TGTGCCTGGAGGCCGGGGGGAAACACTGAAGCTTTCTTT.